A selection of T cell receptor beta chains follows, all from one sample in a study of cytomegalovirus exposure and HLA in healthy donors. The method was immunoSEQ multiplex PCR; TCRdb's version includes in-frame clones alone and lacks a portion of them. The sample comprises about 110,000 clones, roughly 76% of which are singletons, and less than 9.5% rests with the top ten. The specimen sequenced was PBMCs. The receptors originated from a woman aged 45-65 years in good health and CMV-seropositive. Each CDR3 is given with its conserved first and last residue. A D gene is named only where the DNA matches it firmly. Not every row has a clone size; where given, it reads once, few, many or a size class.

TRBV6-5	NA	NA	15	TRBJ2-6	TGTGCCAGCAGCCCTGCGCGAGCCGGGGCCAACGTCCTGACTTTC	CASSPARAGANVLTF
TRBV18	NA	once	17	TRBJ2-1	TGTGCCAGCTCACCTCCGGCCGGGACACGAAGTAGGGGTGAGCAGTTCTTC	CASSPPAGTRSRGEQFF
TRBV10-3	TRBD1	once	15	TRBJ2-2	TGTGCCATCAGTGATGGGACAGGCTACACCGGGGAGCTGTTTTTT	CAISDGTGYTGELFF
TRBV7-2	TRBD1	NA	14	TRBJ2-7	TGTGCCAGCAGCGCCAACAGGGGTGACCACGAGCAGTACTTC	CASSANRGDHEQYF
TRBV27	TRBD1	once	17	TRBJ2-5	TGTGCCAGCAGTAGTCGACGGACAGGGGGGCATGGAGAGACCCAGTACTTC	CASSSRRTGGHGETQYF
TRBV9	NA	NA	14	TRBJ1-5	TGTGCCAGCAGCGGAGGGTCTGGCAATCAGCCCCAGCATTTT	CASSGGSGNQPQHF
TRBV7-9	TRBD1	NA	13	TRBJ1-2	TGTTCCAGCAGCCTAGGGGGCGCCTATGGCTACACCTTC	CSSSLGGAYGYTF
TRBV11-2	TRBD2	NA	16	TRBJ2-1	TGTGCCAGCAGCTTAGATGGGGGGACTAGCGGGTATGAGCAGTTCTTC	CASSLDGGTSGYEQFF
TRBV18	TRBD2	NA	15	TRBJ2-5	TGTGCCAGCTCACCCCAGGGAGCGGGGGGCGAGACCCAGTACTTC	CASSPQGAGGETQYF
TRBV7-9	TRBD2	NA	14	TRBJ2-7	TGTGCCAGCAGCTTAGAGGGACTAGTCTACGAGCAGTACTTC	CASSLEGLVYEQYF
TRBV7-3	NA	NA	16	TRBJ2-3	TGTGCCAGCAGCTTAGAAGCGAGCACAATCACAGATACGCAGTATTTT	CASSLEASTITDTQYF
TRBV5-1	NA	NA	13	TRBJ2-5	TGCGCCAGCAGCACTACCTCCCAAGAGACCCAGTACTTC	CASSTTSQETQYF
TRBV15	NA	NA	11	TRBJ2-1	TGTGCCACCAGCAGTACTCAAGAGCAGTTCTTC	CATSSTQEQFF
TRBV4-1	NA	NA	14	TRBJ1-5	TGCGCCAGCAGCCAATCGGGAGGGTATCAGCCCCAGCATTTT	CASSQSGGYQPQHF
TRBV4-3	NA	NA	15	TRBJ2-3	TGCGCCAGCAGCCAAGGGCCAGTTAGCACAGATACGCAGTATTTT	CASSQGPVSTDTQYF
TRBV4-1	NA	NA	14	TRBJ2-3	TGCGCCAGCAGCCAAAGGGGGTACACAGATACGCAGTATTTT	CASSQRGYTDTQYF
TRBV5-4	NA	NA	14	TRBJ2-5	TGTGCCAGCAGCCTCGAGGGCAACCAAGAGACCCAGTACTTC	CASSLEGNQETQYF
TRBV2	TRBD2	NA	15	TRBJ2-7	TGTGCCAGCAGTACTAGCGGGAGATCTGGGTACGAGCAGTACTTC	CASSTSGRSGYEQYF